These 25 T cell receptor beta chains were sequenced from one sample in a study of blood T cell repertoires in COVID-19 (dated by TCRdb to the early 2020s). Libraries were constructed by the immunoSEQ multiplex PCR assay. TCRdb provides this immuneACCESS table in a form limited to in-frame rearrangements. Some clones are lacking; in checked studies, under half of them reflect an unresolved V gene, and why the rest are absent is not known. This sample has tens of thousands of clones in its table, and more than 65% of those were observed once. Approximately 15% of the sample comes from the top ten. The material sequenced was peripheral blood. The receptors originated from a human donor in a cohort sampled during active COVID-19.

The chain is built from TRBV11-2 and TRBJ2-3; 14 bases match TRBD2. Germline assignment: CDR1 SGHAT and CDR2 FQNNGV. V lost 4 bases to trimming and J lost 2 bases; unmatched junction nucleotides: 8. The CDR3 runs to 18 residues. The CDR3 DNA reads TGTGCCAGCAGCTCGACTAGCGGGAGGGCCCTCAACACAGATACGCAGTATTTT. This sequence encodes CASSSTSGRALNTDTQYF.

The V call is TRBV11-2, the J call TRBJ2-3; 11 bases line up with TRBD1. Germline CDR1 reads SGHAT; CDR2 reads FQNNGV. Unmatched junction bases numbered 2, after V lost 3 bases and J lost 6 bases. This CDR3 is built from 14 residues. In nucleotides, the CDR3 is TGTGCCAGCAGCTTTCGGGACAGGGGGGATACGCAGTATTTT. Translating gives CASSFRDRGDTQYF.

In its sample, this clone was seen a few times. The chain uses TRBV20-1 and TRBJ1-2; D remains ambiguous. Germline V gene data show CDR1 as DFQATT and CDR2 as SNEGSKA (reference sequence). Trimming took 6 bases from V and 8 from J, leaving 13 bases between them. This CDR3 has 11 amino acids. The CDR3, as DNA: TGCAGTGCCCAGGCCGGGAACGGCTACACCTTC. It specifies CSAQAGNGYTF.

The chain joins TRBV6-5 to TRBJ1-5; D ambiguous. The CDR3 covers 16 residues. The V end was cut by 2 bases, the J end by 5 bases, with 16 bases between. CDR1 MNHEY and CDR2 SVGAGI come from the germline V gene. The CDR3 DNA follows: TGTGCCAGCAGTTACACTACCCCGGATGGTTATCAGCCCCAGCATTTT. Residues: CASSYTTPDGYQPQHF.

Relative to its sample, this clone is medium-sized. The chain joins TRBV20-1 to TRBJ1-1, with D perhaps matching TRBD1 (6 bases). The CDR3 is 11 amino acids. V dropped 6 bases and J dropped 6 bases, with 11 bases sitting between them. CDR1 DFQATT and CDR2 SNEGSKA come from the germline V gene (reference sequence). The CDR3 DNA reads as TGCAGTGCGGGTAGGGGGTCTGAAGCTTTCTTT. Its translation is CSAGRGSEAFF.

The chain links TRBV27 to TRBJ2-3; 11 bases are shared with TRBD2. This CDR3 is 16 amino acids long. The germline V gene encodes CDR1 MNHEY and CDR2 SMNVEV (reference sequence). J gave up 5 bases and V 6 bases, and 10 bases lay outside the gene matches. The CDR3 coding sequence is TGTGCCAGCAGCCGACTAGCGGGAACGGCTGGAGATACGCAGTATTTT. Translating it yields CASSRLAGTAGDTQYF.

V and J are TRBV2 and TRBJ2-5, with 7 positions matching TRBD2. This CDR3 is 15 amino acids long. J was trimmed by 2 bases and V by 3 bases; bases with no gene match: 6. Germline CDR1 and CDR2: SNHLY and FYNNEI. In DNA, the CDR3 is TGTGCCAGCAGTGACAGGAGCGGGGCTCAAGAGACCCAGTACTTC. Translated: CASSDRSGAQETQYF.

The V and J genes are TRBV5-5 and TRBJ1-2, with TRBD1 matching 7 bases. The CDR3 covers 17 residues. CDR1 and CDR2 (germline): SGHKS, YYEKEE (reference sequence). Germline trimming cut 0 bases from V and 4 bases from J; bases unmatched to any gene: 12. The CDR3 region has the DNA TGTGCCAGCAGCTTGGCCGTAGTCAGGGGGTCGAGCTATGGCTACACCTTC. Translated: CASSLAVVRGSSYGYTF.

The chain is built from TRBV6-1 and TRBJ2-7, with 8 bases fitting TRBD2. The V gene's germline CDR1 is MNHNS and CDR2 SASEGT. With V trimmed by 2 bases and J by 9 bases, 21 bases remained unmatched. This CDR3 is built from 18 residues. This CDR3 is CASSETRPGGNGGSGQYF. CDR3 nucleotides: TGTGCCAGCAGTGAAACCCGGCCGGGAGGGAACGGAGGTTCAGGGCAGTACTTC.

This chain joins TRBV15 and TRBJ2-1; D is possibly TRBD2 (5 bases). The germline V gene encodes CDR1 LNHNV and CDR2 YYDKDF (reference sequence). Trimming removed 2 bases at V and 0 bases at J, with 17 bases between. CDR3 length: 18 residues. The CDR3 coding sequence is TGTGCCACCAGCAGACCACCCGCGGCGGGTCGCTCCTACAATGAGCAGTTCTTC. It translates to CATSRPPAAGRSYNEQFF.

CDR3 sequence (DNA): TGTGCCAGCAGCTTGGACACAGGGGTTCGGTCACCCCTCCACTTT. Its protein is CASSLDTGVRSPLHF. The chain joins TRBV5-4 to TRBJ1-6; 7 bases are a match to TRBD1. CDR1 is SGHNT and CDR2 is YYREEE in the germline V gene (reference sequence). V trimming: 0 bases; J trimming: 10 bases; junction bases outside the gene matches: 7. The CDR3 length is 15 residues. Variable domain in full (rest from reference TRBV5-4 and TRBJ1-6): ETGVTQSPTHLIKTRGQQVTLRCSSQSGHNTVSWYQQALGQGPQFIFQYYREEENGRGNFPPRFSGLQFPNYSSELNVNALELDDSALYLCASSLDTGVRSPLHFGNGTRLTVT.

In this sample, this clone turned up once. This rearrangement joins TRBV28 to TRBJ1-2; the D gene is possibly TRBD1 (6 bases). The CDR3 length is 15 residues. V lost 7 bases, J lost 7 bases, and 22 bases lay in between. Looked up from germline, CDR1 is MDHEN and CDR2 is SYDVKM. The CDR3 protein is CASTTGGSRYSGYTF. The CDR3, as DNA: TGTGCCAGCACCACGGGGGGCTCCAGGTACTCTGGCTACACCTTC.

This clone occurred a few times. The chain carries TRBV4-1 and TRBJ1-5, with D uncertain. CDR1 and CDR2 from the germline V gene are MGHRA and YSYEKL. The CDR3 is 15 amino acids. The V and J ends lost 4 bases and 3 bases respectively, with 13 bases between them. CDR3 sequence (DNA): TGCGCCAGCAGCCCCACCAGAGGGTCCAATCAGCCCCAGCATTTT. It yields the protein CASSPTRGSNQPQHF.

The chain has TRBV19 and TRBJ2-3; 7 bases are a match to TRBD2. Germline loops: CDR1 LNHDA, CDR2 SQIVND (reference sequence). This CDR3 has 13 residues. Trimming at V came to 7 bases and at J to 3 bases, leaving 4 bases not matched to a gene. CDR3 bases: TGTGCCAGTACCCCCGGGGGGACAGATACGCAGTATTTT. Protein product: CASTPGGTDTQYF. Supplemented by reference TRBV19 and TRBJ2-3, the full variable domain reads DGGITQSPKYLFRKEGQNVTLSCEQNLNHDAMYWYRQDPGQGLRLIYYSQIVNDFQKGDIAEGYSVSREKKESFPLTVTSAQKNPTAFYLCASTPGGTDTQYFGPGTRLTVL.

The chain has TRBV7-6 and TRBJ2-7; tentatively, D is TRBD1 (6 bases). This CDR3 contains 16 residues. CDR1 SGHVS and CDR2 FNYEAQ come from the germline V gene. Trimming cost V 5 bases and J 5 bases, with 22 bases left between them. CDR3 in amino acids: CASSPGHQTGFHEQYF. The CDR3 region has the DNA TGTGCCAGCAGCCCAGGCCATCAGACAGGATTTCACGAGCAGTACTTC.

In this sample, this clone turned up many times. The chain is built from TRBV4-2 and TRBJ2-1; 13 bases agree with TRBD2. V shed 2 bases, J shed 6 bases, and the junction held 13 bases outside the gene matches. CDR1 LGHNA and CDR2 YNFKEQ come from the germline V gene. The CDR3 runs 19 residues. In DNA, the CDR3 is TGTGCCAGCAGCCAACTGACGGAACCTACTAGCGGGAGGGCCAATGAGCAGTTCTTC. Its translation is CASSQLTEPTSGRANEQFF.

This sequence joins TRBV28 and TRBJ2-7, with D perhaps TRBD1 (5 bases). There are 14 residues in the CDR3. Germline V gene lookup returns CDR1 MDHEN and CDR2 SYDVKM. V was clipped by 4 bases and J by 3 bases, with 13 bases between them. Here the CDR3 DNA reads TGTGCCAGCAGTTCCTTAGGACAACTCTACGAGCAGTACTTC. It translates to CASSSLGQLYEQYF.

The CDR3 coding sequence is TGTGCCAGCAGTTGGGAGCGAATCAAGGGAGATACGCAGTATTTT. Residues: CASSWERIKGDTQYF. V is TRBV28 and J is TRBJ2-3; possible D gene TRBD2, 5 bases. The V gene's germline CDR1 is MDHEN and CDR2 SYDVKM. V dropped 4 bases and J dropped 5 bases, with 16 bases sitting between them. CDR3 length equals 15 residues.

DNA for the CDR3: TGTGCCAGCAGTCGCGGGGGGAGGGCCATACGGGAGACCCAGTACTTC. It specifies CASSRGGRAIRETQYF. V gene TRBV28 combines with J gene TRBJ2-5; TRBD2 matches 8 bases. With V trimmed by 5 bases and J by 5 bases, 13 bases remained unmatched. Germline loops: CDR1 MDHEN, CDR2 SYDVKM. The CDR3 consists of 16 residues.

The genes are TRBV7-2 and TRBJ2-3, with 11 bases lining up with TRBD2. V trimming: 3 bases; J trimming: 1 base; junction bases outside the gene matches: 6. The CDR3 covers 17 residues. Germline-derived CDR1 and CDR2 are SGHTA and FQGNSA. The CDR3 DNA sequence: TGTGCCAGCAGCTTCCCTTTGACTAGCGGGGGCACAGATACGCAGTATTTT. Translated, it gives CASSFPLTSGGTDTQYF.

The CDR3 protein is CASSTGTGNTIYF. The CDR3 nucleotides read TGTGCCAGCAGCACAGGGACAGGAAACACCATATATTTT. V gene TRBV9 combines with J gene TRBJ1-3; D is possibly TRBD1 (6 bases). Germline lookup yields CDR1 SGDLS and CDR2 YYNGEE. The CDR3 sequence is 13 residues long. V was shortened by 4 bases and J by 4 bases, with 9 bases between the two germline ends.

This chain connects TRBV27 to TRBJ2-1; D gene ambiguous. CDR3 size: 13 residues. Trimming stripped 2 bases from V and 3 bases from J, with 5 bases between. Looked up from germline, CDR1 is MNHEY and CDR2 is SMNVEV (reference sequence). CDR3 amino acids: CASSLGVYNEQFF. In DNA, the CDR3 is TGTGCCAGCAGTTTAGGAGTCTACAATGAGCAGTTCTTC.

The chain combines TRBV7-2 with TRBJ1-2; weak D call: TRBD1 (6 bases). The ends were cut back, 4 bases at V and 0 bases at J, with 9 bases in the middle. CDR3 length: 14 amino acids. The germline V gene encodes CDR1 SGHTA and CDR2 FQGNSA. The CDR3 nucleotides are TGTGCCAGCAGCTCCGGACAGACTAACTATGGCTACACCTTC. Translated: CASSSGQTNYGYTF.

This rearrangement joins TRBV4-1 to TRBJ2-7, with 7 bases aligning to TRBD2. Germline V lookup: CDR1 MGHRA, CDR2 YSYEKL. Trimming took 1 base from V and 5 from J; bases not matched to a gene: 5. The CDR3 extends over 14 amino acids. The CDR3 is CASSQGGSYHEQYF. The CDR3 nucleotides are TGCGCCAGCAGCCAAGGCGGGAGCTACCACGAGCAGTACTTC.

The chain joins TRBV10-3 to TRBJ2-1; TRBD1 agrees at 9 bases. There are 15 residues in the CDR3. CDR1 is ENHRY, CDR2 SYGVKD, per germline. The trim removed 6 bases at V and 3 bases at J, leaving 6 bases unmatched. CDR3 sequence reads: CAIRRQGGDYNEQFF. The CDR3 nucleotides are TGTGCCATCAGGCGACAGGGGGGGGACTACAATGAGCAGTTCTTC.